The 15 T cell receptor beta chains below all came from one sample that was sequenced in a study of T cell changes during pregnancy in multiple sclerosis. Produced via immunoSEQ multiplex PCR; TCRdb's table is partial and in-frame only. The sample shows 65,000 to 75,000 clones, around 90% of them seen only once. The starting material was peripheral blood, obtained in the third trimester of pregnancy. The receptors derive from a female donor in good health, enrolled as a control in a pregnancy study.

This clone has a single count. The chain has TRBV20-1 and TRBJ2-5; no clear D gene. V was clipped by 4 bases and J by 1 base, with 4 bases between them. Germline CDR1 DFQATT, CDR2 SNEGSKA (reference sequence). The CDR3 length is 11 residues. The CDR3 loop is CSATRQETQYF. The CDR3 bases are TGCAGTGCTACCCGCCAAGAGACCCAGTACTTC.

This clone was seen just once. The chain couples TRBV5-1 to TRBJ1-2, with TRBD1 matching over 12 bases. The trim removed 4 bases at V and 13 bases at J, leaving 8 bases unmatched. The CDR3 covers 13 residues. Germline V lookup: CDR1 SGHRS, CDR2 YFSETQ. CDR3 in DNA: TGCGCCAGCAGCCGCGGGACAGGGGGCGCCCCCACCTTC. Protein product: CASSRGTGGAPTF.

The rearrangement links TRBV30 to TRBJ1-3, with D possibly TRBD1 on 5 matching bases. The germline gives CDR1 GTSNPN, CDR2 SVGIG (reference sequence). The CDR3 spans 15 residues. Deletions cut 5 bases from V and 2 bases from J, with 16 bases between. The CDR3 sequence: CAWGTGRTPGNTIYF. CDR3 sequence (DNA): TGTGCCTGGGGAACTGGCCGGACACCTGGAAACACCATATATTTT.

This clone has a single count. The rearrangement links TRBV5-6 to TRBJ1-2; tentatively, D is TRBD1 (6 bases). This CDR3 has 13 amino acids. Per the germline V gene, CDR1 is SGHDT and CDR2 is YYEEEE. Trimming left V 0 bases short and J 8 bases short, with 11 bases between. The CDR3 coding sequence is TGTGCCAGCAGCTTGGGCGGGGGCTTGGGCTACACCTTC. It specifies CASSLGGGLGYTF.

The chain combines TRBV27 with TRBJ2-7, with 8 positions matching TRBD1. This CDR3 has 14 residues. V lost 10 bases and J lost 1; bases outside the gene matches: 9. Germline-derived CDR1 and CDR2 are MNHEY and SMNVEV (reference sequence). The CDR3 nucleotides read TGTGCCACCCGCCTCGACAGGGGTTCCTACGAGCAGTACTTC. Translating gives CATRLDRGSYEQYF.

The chain employs TRBV23-1 and TRBJ2-3; 7 nucleotides align to TRBD1. TRBV23-1 qualifies as an ORF whose function is uncertain. The CDR3 loop spans 17 amino acids. J was trimmed by 1 base and V by 4 bases; bases with no gene match: 11. CDR3 bases: TGCGCCAGCAGTCCTTATCCAGGGGGTGGGGGCACAGATACGCAGTATTTT. Protein: CASSPYPGGGGTDTQYF.

The chain employs TRBV9 and TRBJ2-2; D remains ambiguous. The CDR3 totals 13 residues. Trimming pared 4 bases from V and 5 bases from J, leaving 9 bases between. The germline CDR1 and CDR2 sequences are SGDLS and YYNGEE. This CDR3 reads CASSPSETGELFF. DNA of the CDR3: TGTGCCAGCAGCCCCTCGGAGACCGGGGAGCTGTTTTTT.

V and J are TRBV4-1 and TRBJ2-7, with 7 bases fitting TRBD1. J was trimmed by 2 bases and V by 0 bases; bases with no gene match: 4. Germline V gene lookup returns CDR1 MGHRA and CDR2 YSYEKL. This CDR3 is 15 amino acids long. CDR3 sequence reads: CASSQDDRVPYEQYF. For the CDR3, the DNA is TGCGCCAGCAGCCAAGACGACAGGGTGCCCTACGAGCAGTACTTC.

The chain uses TRBV19 and TRBJ1-5; perhaps TRBD1 as D (5 bases). Per germline, CDR1 LNHDA and CDR2 SQIVND (reference sequence). Trimming removed 7 bases from V and 8 bases from J, with 18 bases in between. This CDR3 region has 14 residues. CDR3 region: CASNVGRAGEPQHF. In DNA, the CDR3 is TGTGCCAGTAACGTTGGCAGGGCCGGTGAGCCCCAGCATTTT.

V gene TRBV7-9 combines with J gene TRBJ1-1; tentatively, D is TRBD1 (6 bases). The V end lost 3 bases, the J end lost 3 bases, and 8 bases lay between the germline ends. CDR1 is SEHNR and CDR2 is FQNEAQ in the germline V gene (reference sequence). The CDR3 length is 13 residues. The CDR3 sequence: CASSLQGYTEAFF. Here the CDR3 DNA reads TGTGCCAGCAGCTTGCAGGGGTACACTGAAGCTTTCTTT.

This chain links TRBV6-1 with TRBJ2-7; TRBD2 matches 10 bases. CDR1 and CDR2 (germline): MNHNS, SASEGT. The length of the CDR3 is 17 residues. The V segment lost 4 bases and the J segment 6 bases; nucleotides outside the gene matches: 15. As DNA, the CDR3 is TGTGCCAGCAGTGGGTTAGCGGGGGGCCTCTCTTACGGCGAGCAGTACTTC. This gives the protein CASSGLAGGLSYGEQYF.

This clone appeared a single time. CDR3 DNA sequence: TGTGCCAGCATGACAGGGGGCTATAATTCACCCCTCCACTTT. This translates into CASMTGGYNSPLHF. J is TRBJ1-6 and V is TRBV6-5; 9 nucleotides line up with TRBD1. The V gene's germline CDR1 is MNHEY and CDR2 SVGAGI. The ends lost 7 bases at V and 3 bases at J; junction bases unmatched: 1. The CDR3 length is 14 residues.

The chain carries TRBV28 and TRBJ1-2; D perhaps matches TRBD1 (6 bases). This CDR3 comprises 13 residues. CDR1 is MDHEN and CDR2 is SYDVKM in the germline V gene. V was cut by 8 bases and J by 8 bases, with 18 bases left in between. This CDR3 reads CASVPGGHDGYTF. CDR3 nucleotides: TGTGCCAGCGTCCCCGGGGGGCACGACGGCTACACCTTC.

The chain links TRBV11-3 to TRBJ2-6; 9 nucleotides align to TRBD1. The CDR3 contains 17 residues. V dropped 4 bases and J dropped 2; count of bases not matched to a gene: 6. Germline V gene lookup returns CDR1 SGHNT and CDR2 YENEEA. CDR3 nucleotide sequence: TGTGCCAGCAGCTCCGGGACAGGGCGACCTGGGGCCAACGTCCTGACTTTC. This sequence encodes CASSSGTGRPGANVLTF.

The chain combines TRBV4-1 with TRBJ2-5, with TRBD1 identical over 9 bases. V lost 2 bases and J lost 4; bases outside the gene matches: 8. The CDR3 consists of 16 residues. In germline, CDR1 is MGHRA, CDR2 YSYEKL. DNA for the CDR3: TGCGCCAGCAGCCAACGGGACAGGGAGGGCGGAGAGACCCAGTACTTC. The encoded protein is CASSQRDREGGETQYF.